This entry lists 3 T cell receptor beta chains sequenced from one sample in a study of T cells after yellow fever vaccination. TCRdb independently ran MiXCR on the 5' RACE reads; one entry per CDR3 protein. The sample consists of under 300,000 distinct CDR3 sequences, about 7% of them appearing once. The sequenced sample was CD4+ T cells sorted from PBMCs, obtained 15 days after the yellow fever booster vaccination. The source is a man aged 30 to 39 who received the YFV17D yellow fever vaccine.

This rearrangement joins TRBV5-1 to TRBJ2-1; unclear D gene. This CDR3 has 14 residues. The germline V gene has CDR1 SGHRS and CDR2 YFSETQ. Trimming shortened V by 5 bases and J by 0 bases, and 9 bases separated the two germline ends. The CDR3 spells CASRPTSSYNEQFF. In DNA, the CDR3 is TGCGCCAGCAGACCTACGAGCTCCTACAATGAGCAGTTCTTC. The variable domain in full, with the rest retrieved from reference TRBV5-1 and TRBJ2-1, is KAGVTQTPRYLIKTRGQQVTLSCSPISGHRSVSWYQQTPGQGLQFLFEYFSETQRNKGNFPGRFSGRQFSNSRSEMNVSTLELGDSALYLCASRPTSSYNEQFFGPGTRLTVL.

The table lists this clonotype with a few counts. This rearrangement joins TRBV25-1 to TRBJ2-1, with D maybe TRBD2 (5 bases). V lost 10 bases to trimming and J lost 5 bases, with 12 bases between them. Germline loops: CDR1 MGHDK, CDR2 SYGVNS. This CDR3 has 12 residues. CDR3 sequence: CATREGHNEQFF. In DNA form, the CDR3 reads TGTGCCACCCGCGAGGGCCACAATGAGCAGTTCTTC. The entire variable domain, with the rest obtained from reference TRBV25-1 and TRBJ2-1, is as follows: EADIYQTPRYLVIGTGKKITLECSQTMGHDKMYWYQQDPGMELHLIHYSYGVNSTEKGDLSSESTVSRIRTEHFPLTLESARPSHTSQYLCATREGHNEQFFGPGTRLTVL.

This clonotype was recorded many times. The chain carries TRBV4-3 and TRBJ2-5; D remains unclear. The CDR3 sequence is 13 residues long. V gave up 2 bases and J gave up 4 bases, with 8 bases separating them. Per germline, CDR1 LGHNA and CDR2 YSLEER. DNA of the CDR3: TGCGCCAGCAGCCAAAATTACCTAGAGACCCAGTACTTC. Translated: CASSQNYLETQYF.